One and the same sample provided the 23 T cell receptor beta chains below, sequenced in a study of T-cell memory formation after mild COVID-19. TCRdb redid the calling of the 5' RACE reads with MiXCR, one entry per CDR3 protein. The repertoire holds about 430,000 distinct CDR3 sequences, with roughly 18% as singletons. The material sequenced was PBMCs or a T cell subset sorted from them (not recorded which). These TCRs come from a man younger than 30 who had mild COVID-19 (a few samples of this study predate the infection). Cell type and time point are not known.

The rearrangement joins TRBV27 to TRBJ2-2, with TRBD2 as a possible D gene (6 bases). V lost 0 bases to trimming and J lost 4 bases, with 12 bases between them. The CDR3 runs 16 residues. CDR1 MNHEY and CDR2 SMNVEV come from the germline V gene (reference sequence). This CDR3 reads CASSLSLGRGTGELFF. The CDR3 bases are TGTGCCAGCAGTTTATCGCTTGGGCGGGGCACCGGGGAGCTGTTTTTT.

This rearrangement joins TRBV7-9 to TRBJ2-6; TRBD1 matches 7 bases. CDR1 and CDR2 (germline): SEHNR, FQNEAQ (reference sequence). V shed 5 bases and J 0 bases; nucleotides not matched to a gene: 13. The CDR3 totals 19 residues. CDR3 amino acids: CASSETRGGERSGANVLTF. The CDR3 DNA reads as TGTGCCAGCAGCGAAACGAGAGGGGGCGAACGCTCTGGGGCCAACGTCCTGACTTTC.

This clonotype was counted between two and nine times. The chain couples TRBV3-1 to TRBJ2-3, with TRBD2 as a possible D gene (6 bases). V was pared by 9 bases and J by 2 bases, with 18 bases between. Germline V gene lookup returns CDR1 LGHDT and CDR2 YNNKEL (reference sequence). The CDR3 consists of 15 residues. Here the CDR3 DNA reads TGTGCCAGTACCCGATCGGGGGACCTCACAGATACGCAGTATTTT. Translation: CASTRSGDLTDTQYF.

At least ten counts were recorded for this clonotype. The chain is built from TRBV6-5 and TRBJ1-5; 7 nucleotides match TRBD1. V trimming: 4 bases; J trimming: 2 bases; junction bases outside the gene matches: 11. The CDR3 covers 17 residues. CDR1 is MNHEY, CDR2 SVGAGI, per germline. CDR3 sequence reads: CASSFTPPGTGNQPQHF. The CDR3 DNA reads TGTGCCAGCAGTTTCACCCCTCCCGGGACAGGCAATCAGCCCCAGCATTTT.

This clonotype was counted only a few times. The rearrangement uses TRBV21-1 and TRBJ2-7. TRBV21-1 is termed a pseudogene. The CDR3 runs to 10 residues. This chain's CDR3 is CASSPYEQYF. CDR3 DNA sequence: TGTGCCAGCAGCCCCTACGAGCAGTACTTC.

This rearrangement joins TRBV4-1 to TRBJ2-2; D is undetermined. Looked up from germline, CDR1 is MGHRA and CDR2 is YSYEKL. This CDR3 spans 13 amino acids. The V end lost 5 bases, the J end lost 6 bases, and 10 bases lay between the germline ends. CDR3 in amino acids: CASSSPGPGELFF. CDR3 DNA: TGCGCCAGCAGCAGTCCTGGGCCCGGGGAGCTGTTTTTT.

This clonotype was detected only a few times. V gene TRBV20-1 combines with J gene TRBJ1-1; 7 nucleotides align to TRBD1. Germline trimming cut 4 bases from V and 4 bases from J; bases unmatched to any gene: 9. Germline CDR1 DFQATT, CDR2 SNEGSKA (reference sequence). The CDR3 extends over 14 amino acids. In DNA, the CDR3 is TGCAGTGCTAAGCGGGCAGGGGGTCGCACTGAAGCTTTCTTT. Translation: CSAKRAGGRTEAFF.

V is TRBV7-2 and J is TRBJ2-3; 15 positions match TRBD2. Germline CDR1 is SGHTA and CDR2 is FQGNSA. The CDR3 totals 20 residues. J gave up 0 bases and V 5 bases, and 12 bases lay outside the gene matches. The CDR3 coding sequence is TGTGCCAGCAGCGGCCCGGTCGGGACTAGCGGGGGGTCTAGCACAGATACGCAGTATTTT. It is translated as CASSGPVGTSGGSSTDTQYF.

This clonotype was seen a handful of times. The chain employs TRBV29-1 and TRBJ2-5, with D possibly being TRBD2 (6 bases). Trimming removed 6 bases at V and 5 bases at J, with 16 bases between. The CDR3 is 13 residues long. Germline values: CDR1 SQVTM, CDR2 ANQGSEA. The CDR3, as DNA: TGCAGCGTGAGCCGGTGGGGGGAGGAGACCCAGTACTTC. This codes for CSVSRWGEETQYF. The whole variable domain, remainder taken from reference TRBV29-1 and TRBJ2-5, is SAVISQKPSRDICQRGTSLTIQCQVDSQVTMMFWYRQQPGQSLTLIATANQGSEATYESGFVIDKFPISRPNLTFSTLTVSNMSPEDSSIYLCSVSRWGEETQYFGPGTRLLVL.

This clonotype has more than one count but fewer than ten. This chain uses TRBV10-3 with TRBJ1-5, with TRBD1 matching 8 bases. This CDR3 spans 13 amino acids. Germline CDR1 reads ENHRY; CDR2 reads SYGVKD. The junction had 1 base not matched to a gene; V was cut back by 2 bases and J by 7 bases. CDR3 nucleotide sequence: TGTGCCATCAGTGAGACAGGGGGACAGCCCCAGCATTTT. It encodes CAISETGGQPQHF.

This clonotype was seen a handful of times. The rearrangement uses TRBV27 and TRBJ1-2; D ambiguous. The germline CDR1 and CDR2 sequences are MNHEY and SMNVEV (reference sequence). The CDR3 is 15 amino acids. Trimming cost V 6 bases and J 7 bases, with 21 bases left between them. CDR3: CASRPWAGTAGGYTF. Here the CDR3 DNA reads TGTGCCAGCAGACCCTGGGCAGGTACTGCCGGTGGCTACACCTTC.

This clonotype has just a few counts. V usage is TRBV4-3 and J usage is TRBJ1-1; D unclear. CDR1 and CDR2 from the germline V gene are LGHNA and YSLEER. V dropped 0 bases and J dropped 5 bases, with 7 bases sitting between them. The CDR3 runs 13 residues. The CDR3 sequence: CASSQEPRTEAFF. DNA for the CDR3: TGCGCCAGCAGCCAAGAGCCGAGGACTGAAGCTTTCTTT.

This chain uses TRBV10-3 with TRBJ2-7, with TRBD1 as a possible D gene (6 bases). CDR3 length: 12 amino acids. V lost 3 bases and J 6 bases, leaving 9 bases between the germline ends. In germline, CDR1 is ENHRY, CDR2 SYGVKD. CDR3 amino acids: CAISDSGVEQYV. CDR3 nucleotides: TGTGCCATCAGTGATTCAGGGGTCGAGCAGTACGTC.

This clonotype appeared many times. This sequence joins TRBV7-2 and TRBJ2-3; 10 positions agree with TRBD1. Germline V gene lookup returns CDR1 SGHTA and CDR2 FQGNSA. J lost 6 bases, V lost 4 bases, and 10 bases had no gene match. The CDR3 consists of 16 residues. The CDR3 DNA reads as TGTGCCAGCAGCTACACGACAGGGGGCAGGGTGGATACGCAGTATTTT. This encodes CASSYTTGGRVDTQYF.

The chain has TRBV7-9 and TRBJ2-3; 8 nucleotides line up with TRBD1. The CDR3 contains 14 residues. J gave up 4 bases and V 5 bases, and 5 bases lay outside the gene matches. From germline, CDR1 is SEHNR and CDR2 FQNEAQ (reference sequence). This CDR3 reads CASSDRTGPDTQYF. In nucleotides, the CDR3 is TGTGCCAGCAGCGATCGGACAGGGCCAGATACGCAGTATTTT.

The chain is built from TRBV2 and TRBJ2-5; D unresolved. CDR1 is SNHLY and CDR2 is FYNNEI in the germline V gene. V was cut by 1 base and J by 1 base, with 13 bases left in between. The CDR3 consists of 16 residues. The CDR3 bases are TGTGCCAGCAGTGAAGGTGTGGGCAGGACCCAAGAGACCCAGTACTTC. It encodes CASSEGVGRTQETQYF.

The V gene is TRBV3-1, the J gene TRBJ1-4; D unresolved. The CDR3 totals 15 residues. Germline V gene lookup returns CDR1 LGHDT and CDR2 YNNKEL (reference sequence). V dropped 1 base and J dropped 5 bases, with 11 bases sitting between them. CDR3 sequence: CASSQVVDSNEKLFF. Written as DNA, the CDR3 is TGTGCCAGCAGCCAAGTTGTAGATTCCAATGAAAAACTGTTTTTT. The variable domain in full, completed from reference TRBV3-1 and TRBJ1-4, reads DTAVSQTPKYLVTQMGNDKSIKCEQNLGHDTMYWYKQDSKKFLKIMFSYNNKELIINETVPNRFSPKSPDKAHLNLHINSLELGDSAVYFCASSQVVDSNEKLFFGSGTQLSVL.

In its sample, this clonotype was seen a few times. The chain links TRBV28 to TRBJ2-3, with TRBD1 identical over 11 bases. J was trimmed by 5 bases and V by 4 bases; bases with no gene match: 2. The CDR3 covers 14 residues. The germline gives CDR1 MDHEN, CDR2 SYDVKM. The CDR3 reads CASSWDRGGDTQYF. For the CDR3, the DNA is TGTGCCAGCAGTTGGGACAGGGGGGGAGATACGCAGTATTTT.

This chain uses TRBV27 with TRBJ2-7; 7 positions agree with TRBD2. This CDR3 is 15 amino acids long. Germline-derived CDR1 and CDR2 are MNHEY and SMNVEV (reference sequence). With V trimmed by 1 base and J by 2 bases, 5 bases remained unmatched. CDR3 sequence (DNA): TGTGCCAGCAGTTTATGGGCTAGCGGTACCTACGAGCAGTACTTC. Translating gives CASSLWASGTYEQYF.

This chain joins TRBV29-1 and TRBJ2-6, with no clear D. The CDR3 length is 13 residues. V lost 5 bases, J lost 0 bases, and 5 bases lay in between. Per the germline V gene, CDR1 is SQVTM and CDR2 is ANQGSEA. CDR3 nucleotide sequence: TGCAGCGTTAGACTCTCTGGGGCCAACGTCCTGACTTTC. Translated: CSVRLSGANVLTF.

This clonotype was counted between two and nine times. The V and J genes are TRBV12-3 or TRBV12-4 and TRBJ2-1, with D possibly called TRBD1 or TRBD2 (5 bases each). The CDR3 length is 15 residues. Trimming shortened V by 8 bases and J by 8 bases, and 22 bases separated the two germline ends. This CDR3 reads CASATGTPLVHEQFF. DNA of the CDR3: TGTGCCAGCGCGACCGGGACGCCCTTAGTCCATGAGCAGTTCTTC.

At least ten counts were recorded for this clonotype. The rearrangement links TRBV7-6 to TRBJ2-2, with 11 nucleotides matching TRBD2. There are 18 residues in the CDR3. Trimming cost V 1 base and J 5 bases; bases outside gene matches: 9. The germline CDR1 and CDR2 sequences are SGHVS and FNYEAQ. The CDR3 loop is CASSLDGLAGGRTGELFF. The CDR3 DNA reads TGTGCCAGCAGCTTAGACGGTCTAGCGGGGGGAAGAACCGGGGAGCTGTTTTTT.

This clonotype was counted between two and nine times. The V gene is TRBV6-1, the J gene TRBJ2-1, with a tentative D call TRBD2 (5 bases). Germline V gene sequence: CDR1 MNHNS, CDR2 SASEGT. V lost 7 bases and J 9 bases, leaving 19 bases between the germline ends. The CDR3 extends over 14 amino acids. The CDR3 bases are TGTGCCAGCATGTCGGGCTGGGGAGTCCCTGAGCAGTTCTTC. Translation: CASMSGWGVPEQFF.